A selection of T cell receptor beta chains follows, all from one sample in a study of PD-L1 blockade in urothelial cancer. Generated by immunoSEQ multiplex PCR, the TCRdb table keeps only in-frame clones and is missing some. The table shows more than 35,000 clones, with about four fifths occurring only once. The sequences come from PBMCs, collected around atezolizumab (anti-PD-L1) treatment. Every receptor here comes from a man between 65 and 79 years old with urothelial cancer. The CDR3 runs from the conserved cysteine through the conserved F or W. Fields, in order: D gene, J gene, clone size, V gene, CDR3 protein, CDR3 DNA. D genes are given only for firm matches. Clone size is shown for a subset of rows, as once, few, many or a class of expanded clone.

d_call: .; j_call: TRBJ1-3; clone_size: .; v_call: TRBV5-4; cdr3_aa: CASSPEPWARNTIYF; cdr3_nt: TGTGCCAGCAGCCCGGAACCCTGGGCCAGAAACACCATATATTTT
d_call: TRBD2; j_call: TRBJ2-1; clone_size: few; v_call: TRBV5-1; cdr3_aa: CASSLGAGHNEQFF; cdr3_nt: TGCGCCAGCAGCTTGGGAGCGGGGCACAATGAGCAGTTCTTC
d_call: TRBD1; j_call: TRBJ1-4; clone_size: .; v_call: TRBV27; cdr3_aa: CASSLQGAGNEKLFF; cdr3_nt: TGTGCCAGCAGTTTACAGGGGGCGGGAAATGAAAAACTGTTTTTT
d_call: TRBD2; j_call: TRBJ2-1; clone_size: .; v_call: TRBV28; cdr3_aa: CASGTSAVVEQFF; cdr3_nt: TGTGCCAGCGGGACTAGCGCAGTCGTTGAGCAGTTCTTC
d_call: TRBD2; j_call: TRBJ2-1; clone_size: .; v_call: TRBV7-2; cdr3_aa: CASSLRFGGDYNEQFF; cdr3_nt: TGTGCCAGCAGCTTGCGCTTCGGGGGGGACTACAATGAGCAGTTCTTC
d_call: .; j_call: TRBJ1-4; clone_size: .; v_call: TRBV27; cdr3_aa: CASSLWGGKKLFF; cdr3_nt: TGTGCCAGCAGTTTATGGGGCGGAAAAAAACTGTTTTTT
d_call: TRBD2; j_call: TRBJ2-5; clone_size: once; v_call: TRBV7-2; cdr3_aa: CASSLVRGGLETQYF; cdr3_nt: TGTGCCAGCAGCTTAGTCCGGGGGGGCCTGGAGACCCAGTACTTC
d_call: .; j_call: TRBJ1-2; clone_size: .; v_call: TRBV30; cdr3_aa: CAWSSSIKRGGYTF; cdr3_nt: TGTGCCTGGAGCTCCTCGATCAAACGGGGTGGCTACACCTTC
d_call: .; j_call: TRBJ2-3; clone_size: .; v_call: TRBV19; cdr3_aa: CASGTRDTQYF; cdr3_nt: TGTGCCAGTGGCACTAGGGATACGCAGTATTTT
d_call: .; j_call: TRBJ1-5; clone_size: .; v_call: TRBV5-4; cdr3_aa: CASSPPGGPQHF; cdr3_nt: TGTGCCAGCAGCCCCCCGGGGGGGCCCCAGCATTTT
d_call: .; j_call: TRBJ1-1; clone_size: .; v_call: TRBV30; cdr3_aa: CAWSVRNTRTSEAFF; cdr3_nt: TGTGCCTGGAGTGTTCGAAACACTAGGACTTCTGAAGCTTTCTTT
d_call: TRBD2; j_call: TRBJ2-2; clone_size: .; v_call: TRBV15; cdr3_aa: CATRLAGVWTGELFF; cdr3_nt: TGTGCCACCAGACTAGCGGGAGTATGGACCGGGGAGCTGTTTTTT
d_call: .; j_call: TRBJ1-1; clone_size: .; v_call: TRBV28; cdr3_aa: CASSFSQGRHTEAFF; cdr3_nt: TGTGCCAGCAGTTTTTCTCAGGGTCGGCACACTGAAGCTTTCTTT
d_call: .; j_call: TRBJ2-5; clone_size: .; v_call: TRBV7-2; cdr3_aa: CASVAVGAKTQYF; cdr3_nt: TGTGCCAGCGTCGCGGTGGGGGCGAAGACCCAGTACTTC
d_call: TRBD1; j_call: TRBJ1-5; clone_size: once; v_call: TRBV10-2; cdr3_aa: CASRVGQGENQPQHF; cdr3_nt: TGCGCCAGCAGAGTCGGACAGGGGGAGAATCAGCCCCAGCATTTT
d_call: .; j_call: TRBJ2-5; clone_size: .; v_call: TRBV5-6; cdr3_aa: CASSLAKGHPQETQYF; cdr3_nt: TGTGCCAGCAGCTTGGCCAAGGGACACCCTCAAGAGACCCAGTACTTC
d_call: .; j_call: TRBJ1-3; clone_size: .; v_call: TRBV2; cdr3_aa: CAASGGGHSGNTIYF; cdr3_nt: TGTGCCGCTTCGGGCGGGGGACACTCTGGAAACACCATATATTTT
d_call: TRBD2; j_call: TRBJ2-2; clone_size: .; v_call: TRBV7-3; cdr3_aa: CASSPRTSGSGTGELFF; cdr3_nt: TGTGCCAGCAGCCCCCGGACTAGCGGGAGCGGTACCGGGGAGCTGTTTTTT
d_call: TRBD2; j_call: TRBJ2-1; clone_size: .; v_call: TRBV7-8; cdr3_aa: CASSPSPGGPYEQFF; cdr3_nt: TGTGCCAGCAGCCCCTCACCGGGAGGGCCGTATGAGCAGTTCTTC
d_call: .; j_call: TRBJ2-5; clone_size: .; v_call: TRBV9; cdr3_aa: CASSGGQETQYF; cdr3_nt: TGTGCCAGCAGCGGAGGCCAAGAGACCCAGTACTTC
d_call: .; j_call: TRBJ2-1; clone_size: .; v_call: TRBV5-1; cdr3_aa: CASSLDNRNNEQFF; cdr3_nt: TGCGCCAGCAGCTTGGATAACAGAAATAATGAGCAGTTCTTC
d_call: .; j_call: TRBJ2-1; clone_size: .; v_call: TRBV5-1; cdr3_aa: CASSYSYSNEQFF; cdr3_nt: TGCGCCAGCAGCTATTCCTATAGTAATGAGCAGTTCTTC
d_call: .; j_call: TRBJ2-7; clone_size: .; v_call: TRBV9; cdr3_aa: CASSVLGSGEQYF; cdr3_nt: TGTGCCAGCAGCGTACTGGGTTCGGGGGAGCAGTACTTC
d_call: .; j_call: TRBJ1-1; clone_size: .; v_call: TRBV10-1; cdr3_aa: CASFRGRDNTEAFF; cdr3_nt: TGCGCCAGCTTCAGGGGCAGGGACAACACTGAAGCTTTCTTT
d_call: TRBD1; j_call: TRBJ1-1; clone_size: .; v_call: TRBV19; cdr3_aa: CASSTPGTGATEAFF; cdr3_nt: TGTGCCAGTAGTACCCCCGGGACAGGGGCGACTGAAGCTTTCTTT
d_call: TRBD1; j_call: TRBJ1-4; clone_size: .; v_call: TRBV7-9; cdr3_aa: CASSSQGGATNEKLFF; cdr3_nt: TGTGCCAGCAGCTCACAGGGGGGTGCAACTAATGAAAAACTGTTTTTT
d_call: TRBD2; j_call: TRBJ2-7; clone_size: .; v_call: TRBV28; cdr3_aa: CASSFSGRESEQYF; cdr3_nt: TGTGCCAGCAGTTTCAGCGGGAGGGAATCGGAGCAGTACTTC
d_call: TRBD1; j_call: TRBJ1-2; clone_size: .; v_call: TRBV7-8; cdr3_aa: CASSGGDRVGYGYTF; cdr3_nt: TGTGCCAGCAGCGGAGGGGACAGGGTAGGCTATGGCTACACCTTC
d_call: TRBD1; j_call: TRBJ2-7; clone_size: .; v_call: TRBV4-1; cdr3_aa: CASSQEGQGWLEQYF; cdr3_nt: TGCGCCAGCAGCCAAGAAGGACAGGGATGGTTAGAGCAGTACTTC
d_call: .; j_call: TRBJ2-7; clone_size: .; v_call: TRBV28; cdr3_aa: CASSLFPNGEQYF; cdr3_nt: TGTGCCAGCAGTTTATTCCCAAACGGCGAGCAGTACTTC
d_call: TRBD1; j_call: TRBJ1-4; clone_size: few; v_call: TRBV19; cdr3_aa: CASCSTGEGGKLFF; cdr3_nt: TGTGCCAGTTGCTCGACAGGGGAGGGCGGAAAACTGTTTTTT
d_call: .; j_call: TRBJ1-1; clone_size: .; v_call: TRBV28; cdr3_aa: CASSPPRAESNTEAFF; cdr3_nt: TGTGCCAGCAGCCCCCCCAGGGCAGAATCGAACACTGAAGCTTTCTTT
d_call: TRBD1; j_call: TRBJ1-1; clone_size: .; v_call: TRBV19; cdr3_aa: CASSRRQGGQVTEAFF; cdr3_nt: TGTGCCAGTAGCCGCCGACAGGGGGGGCAGGTCACTGAAGCTTTCTTT
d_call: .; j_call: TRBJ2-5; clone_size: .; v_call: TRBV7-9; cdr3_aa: CASSLARETQYF; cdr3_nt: TGTGCCAGCAGCTTAGCGCGGGAGACCCAGTACTTC
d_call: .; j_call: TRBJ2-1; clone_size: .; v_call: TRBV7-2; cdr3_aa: CASSLGSGLNEQFF; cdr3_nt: TGTGCCAGCAGCTTGGGCAGCGGGCTGAATGAGCAGTTCTTC
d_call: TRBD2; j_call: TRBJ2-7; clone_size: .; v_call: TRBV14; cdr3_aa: CASSPTGLAGLLRVEQYF; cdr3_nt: TGTGCCAGCAGCCCGACGGGACTAGCGGGACTCCTGAGGGTCGAGCAGTACTTC
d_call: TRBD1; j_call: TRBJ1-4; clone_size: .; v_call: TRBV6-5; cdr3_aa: CASSRQGAPNEKLFF; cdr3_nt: TGTGCCAGCAGCAGACAGGGGGCGCCGAATGAAAAACTGTTTTTT
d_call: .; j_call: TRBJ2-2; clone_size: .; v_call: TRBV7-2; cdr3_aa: CASRPLQGTTGELFF; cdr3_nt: TGTGCCAGCAGGCCCCTACAGGGTACCACCGGGGAGCTGTTTTTT
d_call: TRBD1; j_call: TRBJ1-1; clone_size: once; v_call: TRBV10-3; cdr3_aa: CAISDLPGQGMKNTEAFF; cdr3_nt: TGTGCCATCAGTGACTTACCGGGACAGGGGATGAAGAACACTGAAGCTTTCTTT
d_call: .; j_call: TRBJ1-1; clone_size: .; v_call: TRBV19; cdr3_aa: CATWAGGGTEAFF; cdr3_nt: TGTGCTACCTGGGCCGGGGGAGGAACTGAAGCTTTCTTT
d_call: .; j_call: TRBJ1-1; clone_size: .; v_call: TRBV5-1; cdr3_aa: CASSSKTGGITEAFF; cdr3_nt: TGCGCCAGCAGCTCAAAAACCGGGGGAATTACTGAAGCTTTCTTT
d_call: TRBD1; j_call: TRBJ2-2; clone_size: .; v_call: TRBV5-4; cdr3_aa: CASSPGTGGLSGELFF; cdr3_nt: TGTGCCAGCAGCCCGGGGACAGGGGGCTTAAGCGGGGAGCTGTTTTTT
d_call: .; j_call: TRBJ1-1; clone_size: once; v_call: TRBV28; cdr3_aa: CASTLRGTEAFF; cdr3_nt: TGTGCCAGCACCTTAAGGGGAACTGAAGCTTTCTTT
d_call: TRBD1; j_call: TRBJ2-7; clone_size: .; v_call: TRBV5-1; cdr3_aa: CASSFAGGGDEQYF; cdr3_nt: TGCGCCAGCAGCTTCGCAGGGGGCGGTGACGAGCAGTACTTC
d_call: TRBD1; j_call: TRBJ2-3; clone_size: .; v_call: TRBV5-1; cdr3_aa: CASTGTGEDTQYF; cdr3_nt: TGCGCCAGCACGGGGACAGGGGAAGATACGCAGTATTTT
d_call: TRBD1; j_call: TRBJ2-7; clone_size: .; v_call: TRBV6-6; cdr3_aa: CASSYPDRGYEQYF; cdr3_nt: TGTGCCAGCAGTTACCCGGACAGGGGCTACGAGCAGTACTTC
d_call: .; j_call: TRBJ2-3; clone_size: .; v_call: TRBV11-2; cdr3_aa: CASSLDVRGSTDTQYF; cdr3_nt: TGTGCCAGCAGCTTAGATGTTCGCGGTAGCACAGATACGCAGTATTTT
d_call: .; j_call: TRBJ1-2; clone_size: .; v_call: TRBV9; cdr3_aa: CASSRPGVVGGYTF; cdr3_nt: TGTGCCAGCAGCCGACCAGGCGTGGTAGGTGGCTACACCTTC
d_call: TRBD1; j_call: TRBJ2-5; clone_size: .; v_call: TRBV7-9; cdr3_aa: CASSLGTGGNQETQYF; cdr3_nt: TGTGCCAGCAGCTTAGGGACAGGGGGAAATCAAGAGACCCAGTACTTC
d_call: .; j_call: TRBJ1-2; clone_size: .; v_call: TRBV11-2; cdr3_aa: CASSLNAFTGGNGYTF; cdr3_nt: TGTGCCAGCAGCTTAAACGCGTTCACCGGGGGAAATGGCTACACCTTC